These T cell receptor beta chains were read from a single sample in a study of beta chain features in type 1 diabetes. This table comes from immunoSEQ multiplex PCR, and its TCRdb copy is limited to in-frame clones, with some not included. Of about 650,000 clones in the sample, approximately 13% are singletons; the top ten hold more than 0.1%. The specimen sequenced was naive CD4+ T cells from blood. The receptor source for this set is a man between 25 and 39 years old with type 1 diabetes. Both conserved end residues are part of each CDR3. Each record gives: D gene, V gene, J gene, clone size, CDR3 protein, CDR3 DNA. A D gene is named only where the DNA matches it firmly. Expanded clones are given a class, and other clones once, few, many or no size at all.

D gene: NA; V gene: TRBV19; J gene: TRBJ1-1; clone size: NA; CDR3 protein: CASRAGRSEAFF; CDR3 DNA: TGTGCCAGTAGGGCAGGGCGGTCTGAAGCTTTCTTT
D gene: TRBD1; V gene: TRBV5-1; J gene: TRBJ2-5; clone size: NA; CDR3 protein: CASSLTGAGETQYF; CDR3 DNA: TGCGCCAGCAGCTTAACAGGGGCCGGAGAGACCCAGTACTTC
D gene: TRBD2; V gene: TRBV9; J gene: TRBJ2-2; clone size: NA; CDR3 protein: CASSVAGANTGELFF; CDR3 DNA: TGTGCCAGCAGCGTGGCGGGGGCGAACACCGGGGAGCTGTTTTTT
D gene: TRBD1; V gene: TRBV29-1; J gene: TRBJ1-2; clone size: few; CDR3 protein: CSVSGQGNKGYGYTF; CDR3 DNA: TGCAGCGTTTCCGGACAGGGCAATAAGGGCTATGGCTACACCTTC
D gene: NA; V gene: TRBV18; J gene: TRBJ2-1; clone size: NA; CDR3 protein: CASSRPRTASYNEQFF; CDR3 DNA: TGTGCCAGCTCGCGGCCCCGGACAGCCTCCTACAATGAGCAGTTCTTC
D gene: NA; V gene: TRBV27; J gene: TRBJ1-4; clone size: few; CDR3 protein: CASSLALGGNEKLFF; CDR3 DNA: TGTGCCAGCAGTTTAGCCCTGGGCGGGAATGAAAAACTGTTTTTT
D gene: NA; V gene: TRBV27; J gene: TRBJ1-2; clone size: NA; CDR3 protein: CASSNLGGEPYGYTF; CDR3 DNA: TGTGCCAGCAGTAATTTGGGGGGCGAACCCTATGGCTACACCTTC
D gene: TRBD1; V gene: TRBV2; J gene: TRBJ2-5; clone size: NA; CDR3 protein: CASSNRGLETQYF; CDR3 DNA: TGTGCCAGCAGTAACAGGGGGCTGGAGACCCAGTACTTC
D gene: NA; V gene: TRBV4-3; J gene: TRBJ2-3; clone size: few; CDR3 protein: CASSQEFQRSTDTQYF; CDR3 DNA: TGCGCCAGCAGCCAAGAGTTTCAGAGATCCACAGATACGCAGTATTTT
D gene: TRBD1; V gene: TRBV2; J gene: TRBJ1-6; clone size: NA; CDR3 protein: CASSATGTVNNSPLHF; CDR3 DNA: TGTGCCAGCAGTGCGACCGGGACAGTGAATAATTCACCCCTCCACTTT
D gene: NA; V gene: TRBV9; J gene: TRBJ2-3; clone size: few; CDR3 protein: CASSVGTDTQYF; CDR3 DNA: TGTGCCAGCAGCGTAGGGACAGATACGCAGTATTTT
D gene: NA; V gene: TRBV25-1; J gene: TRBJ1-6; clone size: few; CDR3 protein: CASSEPGGDSPLHF; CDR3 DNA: TGTGCCAGCAGTGAACCCGGAGGGGATTCACCCCTCCACTTT
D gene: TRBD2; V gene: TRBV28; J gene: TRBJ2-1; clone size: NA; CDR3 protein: CASSLAGLGDDNEQFF; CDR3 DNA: TGTGCCAGCAGTTTGGCTGGACTAGGTGACGACAATGAGCAGTTCTTC
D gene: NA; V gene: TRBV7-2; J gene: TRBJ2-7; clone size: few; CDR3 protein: CASSFLHEQYF; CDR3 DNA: TGTGCCAGCAGCTTCCTGCACGAGCAGTACTTC
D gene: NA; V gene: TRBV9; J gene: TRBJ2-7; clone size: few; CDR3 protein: CASSAGDRPGGYEQYF; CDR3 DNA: TGTGCCAGCAGCGCCGGAGACAGGCCCGGGGGATACGAGCAGTACTTC
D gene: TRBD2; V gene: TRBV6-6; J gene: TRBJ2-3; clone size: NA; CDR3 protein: CASRPSGVRDTQYF; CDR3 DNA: TGTGCCAGCCGGCCTAGCGGGGTTCGAGATACGCAGTATTTT
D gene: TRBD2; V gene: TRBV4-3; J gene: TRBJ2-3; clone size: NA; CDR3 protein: CASSQELRGGLADTQYF; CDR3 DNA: TGCGCCAGCAGCCAAGAGCTTCGGGGGGGCCTCGCAGATACGCAGTATTTT
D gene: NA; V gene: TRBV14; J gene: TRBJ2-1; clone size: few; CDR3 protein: CASSQDAYNEQFF; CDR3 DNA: TGTGCCAGCAGCCAAGATGCATACAATGAGCAGTTCTTC
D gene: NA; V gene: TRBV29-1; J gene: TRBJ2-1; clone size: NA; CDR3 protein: CSAGGREYNEQFF; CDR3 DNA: TGCAGCGCCGGAGGCCGGGAGTACAATGAGCAGTTCTTC
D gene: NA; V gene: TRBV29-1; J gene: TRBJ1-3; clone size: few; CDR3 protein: CSVRKADTIYF; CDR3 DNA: TGCAGCGTTAGGAAGGCGGACACCATATATTTT
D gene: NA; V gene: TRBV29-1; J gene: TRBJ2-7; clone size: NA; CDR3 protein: CSVEWQGAYEQYF; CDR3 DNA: TGCAGCGTTGAATGGCAGGGTGCCTACGAGCAGTACTTC
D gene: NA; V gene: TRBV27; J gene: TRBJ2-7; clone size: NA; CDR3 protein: CASSPLSGLGFEQYF; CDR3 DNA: TGTGCCAGCAGCCCCCTGAGCGGCTTAGGTTTCGAGCAGTACTTC
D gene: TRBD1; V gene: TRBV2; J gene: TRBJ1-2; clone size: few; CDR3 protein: CASSEAPTGNYGYTF; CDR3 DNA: TGTGCCAGCAGCGAAGCTCCGACAGGGAACTATGGCTACACCTTC
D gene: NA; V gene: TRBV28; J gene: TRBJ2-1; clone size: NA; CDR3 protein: CASSPAGPGRRNEQFF; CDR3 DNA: TGTGCCAGCAGCCCAGCAGGCCCCGGCAGGCGGAATGAGCAGTTCTTC
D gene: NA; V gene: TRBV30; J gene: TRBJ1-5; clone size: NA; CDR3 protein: CAWSQGTGGNQPQHF; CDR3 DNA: TGTGCCTGGAGCCAGGGGACGGGGGGCAATCAGCCCCAGCATTTT
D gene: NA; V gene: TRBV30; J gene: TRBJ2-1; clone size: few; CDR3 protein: CAWSKGGAAIEQFF; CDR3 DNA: TGTGCCTGGAGTAAAGGGGGGGCAGCAATCGAGCAGTTCTTC
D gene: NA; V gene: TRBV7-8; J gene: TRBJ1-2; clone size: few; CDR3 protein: CASSKIPEISYGYTF; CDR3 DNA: TGTGCCAGCAGCAAGATCCCGGAGATCTCCTATGGCTACACCTTC
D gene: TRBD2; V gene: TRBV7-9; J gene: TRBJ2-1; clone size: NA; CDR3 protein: CASSLLGAGGPINEQFF; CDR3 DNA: TGTGCCAGCAGCTTGCTGGGTGCGGGGGGCCCAATCAATGAGCAGTTCTTC
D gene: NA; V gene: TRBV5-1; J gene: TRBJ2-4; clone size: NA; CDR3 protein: CASSFDRNGNIQYF; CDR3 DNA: TGCGCCAGCAGCTTTGACAGGAACGGGAACATTCAGTACTTC
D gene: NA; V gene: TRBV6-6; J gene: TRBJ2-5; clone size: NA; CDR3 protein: CASSHGSPQETQYF; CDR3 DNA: TGTGCCAGCAGTCATGGTAGTCCCCAAGAGACCCAGTACTTC
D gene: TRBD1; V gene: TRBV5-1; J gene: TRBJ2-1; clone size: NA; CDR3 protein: CASSPGQGHNEQFF; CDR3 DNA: TGCGCCAGCAGCCCTGGACAGGGCCACAATGAGCAGTTCTTC
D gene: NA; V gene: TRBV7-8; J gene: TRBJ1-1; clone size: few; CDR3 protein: CASSQGGRVMNTEAFF; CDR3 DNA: TGTGCCAGCAGCCAAGGGGGAAGGGTCATGAACACTGAAGCTTTCTTT
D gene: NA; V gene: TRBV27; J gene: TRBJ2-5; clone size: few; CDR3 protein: CASSTTGAQYF; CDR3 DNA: TGTGCCAGCAGCACGACGGGGGCACAGTACTTC
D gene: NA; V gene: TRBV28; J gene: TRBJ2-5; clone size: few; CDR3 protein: CASEGMETQYF; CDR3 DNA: TGTGCCAGTGAGGGAATGGAGACCCAGTACTTC
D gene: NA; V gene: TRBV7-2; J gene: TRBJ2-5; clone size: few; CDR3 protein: CASSSPPEQETQYF; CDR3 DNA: TGTGCCAGCAGCTCACCCCCGGAGCAAGAGACCCAGTACTTC
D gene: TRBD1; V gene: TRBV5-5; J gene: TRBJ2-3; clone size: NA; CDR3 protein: CASSSKGALGTDTQYF; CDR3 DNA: TGTGCCAGCAGCTCAAAGGGGGCGCTAGGCACAGATACGCAGTATTTT
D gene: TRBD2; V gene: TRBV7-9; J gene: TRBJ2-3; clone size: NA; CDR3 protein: CASSTLAGGPTDTQYF; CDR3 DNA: TGTGCCAGCAGCACACTAGCGGGGGGGCCCACAGATACGCAGTATTTT
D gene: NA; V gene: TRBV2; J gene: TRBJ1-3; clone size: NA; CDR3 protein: CASRPEGNTIYF; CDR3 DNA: TGTGCCAGCAGGCCGGAGGGAAACACCATATATTTT
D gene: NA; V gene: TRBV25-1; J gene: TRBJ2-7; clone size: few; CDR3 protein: CASSADRSAYEQYF; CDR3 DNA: TGTGCCAGCAGTGCTGACAGGTCAGCCTACGAGCAGTACTTC
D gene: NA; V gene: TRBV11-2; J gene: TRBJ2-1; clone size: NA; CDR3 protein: CASSPLRGHEQFF; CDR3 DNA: TGTGCCAGCAGCCCCCTCCGTGGGCATGAGCAGTTCTTC
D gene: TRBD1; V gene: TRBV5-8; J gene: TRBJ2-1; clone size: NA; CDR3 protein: CASSLQGRSYNEQFF; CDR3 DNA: TGTGCCAGCAGCTTACAGGGGAGATCCTACAATGAGCAGTTCTTC
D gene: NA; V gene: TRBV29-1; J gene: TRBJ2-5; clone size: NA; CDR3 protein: CSVAGGPEETQYF; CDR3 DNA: TGCAGCGTTGCCGGGGGGCCGGAAGAGACCCAGTACTTC
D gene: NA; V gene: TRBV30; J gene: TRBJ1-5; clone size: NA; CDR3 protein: CAWSGTEPQPQHF; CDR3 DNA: TGTGCCTGGAGTGGAACGGAGCCTCAGCCCCAGCATTTT
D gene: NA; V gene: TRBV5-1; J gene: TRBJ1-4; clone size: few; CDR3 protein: CASSRMDSSNEKLFF; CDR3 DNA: TGCGCCAGCAGCCGAATGGACAGCTCGAATGAAAAACTGTTTTTT
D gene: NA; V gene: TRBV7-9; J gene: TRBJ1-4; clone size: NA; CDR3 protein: CASIIHGDLNEKLFF; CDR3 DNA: TGTGCCAGCATCATACACGGGGACCTTAATGAAAAACTGTTTTTT
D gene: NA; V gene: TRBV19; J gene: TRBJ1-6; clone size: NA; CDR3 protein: CASTPGNLYNSPLHF; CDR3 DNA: TGTGCCAGTACGCCCGGGAACCTCTATAATTCACCCCTCCACTTT